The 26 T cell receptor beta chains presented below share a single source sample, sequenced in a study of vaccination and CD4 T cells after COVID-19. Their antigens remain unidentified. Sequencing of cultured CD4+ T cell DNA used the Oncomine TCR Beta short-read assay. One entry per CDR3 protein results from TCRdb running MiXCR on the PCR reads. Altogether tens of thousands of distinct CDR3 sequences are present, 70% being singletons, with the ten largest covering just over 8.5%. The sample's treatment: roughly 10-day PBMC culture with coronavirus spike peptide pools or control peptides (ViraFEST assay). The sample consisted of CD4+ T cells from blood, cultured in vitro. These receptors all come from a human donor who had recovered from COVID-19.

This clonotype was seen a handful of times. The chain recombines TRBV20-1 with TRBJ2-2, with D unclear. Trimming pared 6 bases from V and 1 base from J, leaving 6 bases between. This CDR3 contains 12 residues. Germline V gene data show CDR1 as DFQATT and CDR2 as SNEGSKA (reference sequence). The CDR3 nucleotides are TGCAGTGCGCCTGGGAACACCGGGGAGCTGTTTTTT. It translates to CSAPGNTGELFF.

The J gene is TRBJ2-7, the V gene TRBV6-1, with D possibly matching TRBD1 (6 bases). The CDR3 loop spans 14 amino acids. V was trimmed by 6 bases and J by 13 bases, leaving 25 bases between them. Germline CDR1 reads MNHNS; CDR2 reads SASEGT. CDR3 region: CASSRTAAPTSSYF. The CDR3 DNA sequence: TGTGCCAGCAGCCGGACAGCCGCCCCTACGAGCAGTTACTTC.

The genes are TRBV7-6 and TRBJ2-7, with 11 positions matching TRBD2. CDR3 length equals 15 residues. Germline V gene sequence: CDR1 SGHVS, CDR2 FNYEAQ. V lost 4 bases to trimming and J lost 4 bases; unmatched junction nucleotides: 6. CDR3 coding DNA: TGTGCCAGCAGCTGGAAGACTAGCGGGATTTACGAGCAGTACTTC. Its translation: CASSWKTSGIYEQYF.

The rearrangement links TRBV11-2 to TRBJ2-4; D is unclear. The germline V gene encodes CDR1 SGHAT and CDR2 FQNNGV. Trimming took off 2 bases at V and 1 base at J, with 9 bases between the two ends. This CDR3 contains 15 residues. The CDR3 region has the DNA TGTGCCAGCAGCTTATACGGTAGCGCCAAAAACATTCAGTACTTC. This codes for CASSLYGSAKNIQYF.

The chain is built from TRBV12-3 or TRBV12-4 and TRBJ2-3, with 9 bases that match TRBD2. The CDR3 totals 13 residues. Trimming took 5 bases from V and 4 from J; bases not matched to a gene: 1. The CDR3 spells CASSQREADTQYF. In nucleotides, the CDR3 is TGTGCCAGCAGTCAGCGGGAGGCAGATACGCAGTATTTT.

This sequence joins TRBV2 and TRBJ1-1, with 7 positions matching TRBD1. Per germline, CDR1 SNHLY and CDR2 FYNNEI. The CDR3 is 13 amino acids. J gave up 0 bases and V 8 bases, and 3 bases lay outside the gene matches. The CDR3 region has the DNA TGTGCCAGCCGGACAGGCATGAACACTGAAGCTTTCTTT. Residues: CASRTGMNTEAFF. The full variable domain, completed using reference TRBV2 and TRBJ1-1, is EPEVTQTPSHQVTQMGQEVILRCVPISNHLYFYWYRQILGQKVEFLVSFYNNEISEKSEIFDDQFSVERPDGSNFTLKIRSTKLEDSAMYFCASRTGMNTEAFFGQGTRLTVV.

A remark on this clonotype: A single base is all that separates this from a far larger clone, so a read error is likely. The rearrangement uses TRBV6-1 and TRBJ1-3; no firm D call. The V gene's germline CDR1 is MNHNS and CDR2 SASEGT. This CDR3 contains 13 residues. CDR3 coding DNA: TGTGCCATCAGTGAGTCCCGGGGAAACACCATGTATTTT. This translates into CAISESRGNTMYF.

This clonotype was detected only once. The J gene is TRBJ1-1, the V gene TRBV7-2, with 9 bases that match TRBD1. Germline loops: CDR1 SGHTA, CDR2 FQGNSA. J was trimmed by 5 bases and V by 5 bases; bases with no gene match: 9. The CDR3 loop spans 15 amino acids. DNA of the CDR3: TGTGCCAGCAGCCCCCGGACAGGGGCAAGGACTGAAGCTTTCTTT. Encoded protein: CASSPRTGARTEAFF.

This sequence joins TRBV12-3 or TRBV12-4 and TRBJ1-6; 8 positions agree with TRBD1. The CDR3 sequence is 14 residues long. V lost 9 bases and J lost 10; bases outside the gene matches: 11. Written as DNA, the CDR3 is TGTGCCAGTAATCTCGGACAGGGAGGATCACCCCTCCACTTT. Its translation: CASNLGQGGSPLHF.

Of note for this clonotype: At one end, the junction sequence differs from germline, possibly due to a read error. The CDR3 DNA follows: TGTGCCATCAGTAACTCTTCGGACAGATCCCATGACGAGCAGTACTTC. This sequence encodes CAISNSSDRSHDEQYF. V usage is TRBV6-5 and J usage is TRBJ2-7; weak D call: TRBD1 (6 bases). There are 16 residues in the CDR3. Germline CDR1 and CDR2: MNHEY and SVGAGI.

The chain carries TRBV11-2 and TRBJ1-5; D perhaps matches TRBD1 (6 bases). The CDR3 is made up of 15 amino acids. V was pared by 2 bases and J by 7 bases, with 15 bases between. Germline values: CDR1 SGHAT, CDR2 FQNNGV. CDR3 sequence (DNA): TGTGCCAGCAGCTTACTGGGGGGCCCAGGCCAGCCCCAGCATTTT. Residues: CASSLLGGPGQPQHF.

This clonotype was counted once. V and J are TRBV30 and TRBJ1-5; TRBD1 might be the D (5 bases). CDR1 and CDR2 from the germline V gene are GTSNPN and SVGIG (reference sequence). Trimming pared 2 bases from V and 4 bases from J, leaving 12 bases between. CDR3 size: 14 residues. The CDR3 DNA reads TGTGCCTGGAGTCAGGACAATAGTAATCAGCCCCAGCATTTT. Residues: CAWSQDNSNQPQHF.

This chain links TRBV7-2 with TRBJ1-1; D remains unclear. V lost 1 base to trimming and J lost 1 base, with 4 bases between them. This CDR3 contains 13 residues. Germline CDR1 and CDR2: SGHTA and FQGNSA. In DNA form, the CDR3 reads TGTGCCAGCAGCTTAGGGGCGAACACTGAAGCTTTCTTT. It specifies CASSLGANTEAFF.

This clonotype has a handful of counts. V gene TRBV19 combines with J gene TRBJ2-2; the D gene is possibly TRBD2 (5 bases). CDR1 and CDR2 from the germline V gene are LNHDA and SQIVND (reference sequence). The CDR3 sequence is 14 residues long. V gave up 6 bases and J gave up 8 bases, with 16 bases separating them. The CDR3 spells CASRTSQVEGELFF. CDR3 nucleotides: TGTGCCAGTAGAACTAGTCAAGTGGAGGGGGAGCTGTTTTTT.

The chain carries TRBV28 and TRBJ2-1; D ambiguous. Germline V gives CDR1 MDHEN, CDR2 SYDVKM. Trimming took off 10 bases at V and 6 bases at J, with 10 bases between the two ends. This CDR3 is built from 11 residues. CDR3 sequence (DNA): TGTGCCACCTCCCGGGTCAATGAGCAGTTCTTC. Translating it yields CATSRVNEQFF.

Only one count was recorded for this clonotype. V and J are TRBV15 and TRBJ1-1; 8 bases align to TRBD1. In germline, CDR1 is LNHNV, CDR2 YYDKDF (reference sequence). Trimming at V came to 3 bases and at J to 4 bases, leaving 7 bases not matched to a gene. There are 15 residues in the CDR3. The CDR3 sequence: CATSRPGGTGTEAFF. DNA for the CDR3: TGTGCCACCAGCAGGCCTGGGGGGACAGGCACTGAAGCTTTCTTT.

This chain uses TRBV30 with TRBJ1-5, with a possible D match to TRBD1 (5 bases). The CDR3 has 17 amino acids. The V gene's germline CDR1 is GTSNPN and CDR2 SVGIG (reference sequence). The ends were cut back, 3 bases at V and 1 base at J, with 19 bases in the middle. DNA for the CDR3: TGTGCCTGGAGCACCGGGACCCCCGGGGTGAGCAATCAGCCCCAGCATTTT. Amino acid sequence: CAWSTGTPGVSNQPQHF.

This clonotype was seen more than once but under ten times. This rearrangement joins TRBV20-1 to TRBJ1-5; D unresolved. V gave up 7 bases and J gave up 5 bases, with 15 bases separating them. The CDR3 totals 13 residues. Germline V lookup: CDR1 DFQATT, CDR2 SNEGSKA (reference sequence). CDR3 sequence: CSGKGSYDQPQHF. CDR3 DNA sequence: TGCAGTGGAAAAGGGTCCTACGATCAGCCCCAGCATTTT.

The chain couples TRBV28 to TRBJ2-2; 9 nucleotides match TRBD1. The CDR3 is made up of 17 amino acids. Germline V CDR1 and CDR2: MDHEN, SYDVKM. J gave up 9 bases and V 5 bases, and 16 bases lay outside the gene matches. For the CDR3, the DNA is TGTGCCAGCAGTCGCCATACTGGGACAGGGTATGTCCGGGAGCTGTTTTTT. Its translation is CASSRHTGTGYVRELFF. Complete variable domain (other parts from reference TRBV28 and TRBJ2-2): DVKVTQSSRYLVKRTGEKVFLECVQDMDHENMFWYRQDPGLGLRLIYFSYDVKMKEKGDIPEGYSVSREKKERFSLILESASTNQTSMYLCASSRHTGTGYVRELFFGEGSRLTVL.

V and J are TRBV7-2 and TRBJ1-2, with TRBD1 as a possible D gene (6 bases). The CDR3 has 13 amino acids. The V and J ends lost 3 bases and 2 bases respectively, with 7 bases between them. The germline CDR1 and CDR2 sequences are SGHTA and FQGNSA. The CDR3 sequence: CASSFDRNYGYTF. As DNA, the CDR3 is TGTGCCAGCAGCTTTGACAGGAACTATGGCTACACCTTC.

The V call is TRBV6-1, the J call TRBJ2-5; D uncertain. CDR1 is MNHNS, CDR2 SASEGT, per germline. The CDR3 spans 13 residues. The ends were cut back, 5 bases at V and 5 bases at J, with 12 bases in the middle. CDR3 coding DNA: TGTGCCAGCAGTCCGCCGCCAAGGGAGACCCAGTACTTC. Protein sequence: CASSPPPRETQYF.

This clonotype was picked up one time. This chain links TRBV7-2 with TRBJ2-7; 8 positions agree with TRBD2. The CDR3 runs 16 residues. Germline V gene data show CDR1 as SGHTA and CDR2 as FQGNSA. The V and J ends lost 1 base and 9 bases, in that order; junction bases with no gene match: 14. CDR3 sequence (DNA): TGTGCCAGCAGCTTAGGGGCCCGAACCCCCGGGAGGGGGCAGTACTTC. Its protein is CASSLGARTPGRGQYF.

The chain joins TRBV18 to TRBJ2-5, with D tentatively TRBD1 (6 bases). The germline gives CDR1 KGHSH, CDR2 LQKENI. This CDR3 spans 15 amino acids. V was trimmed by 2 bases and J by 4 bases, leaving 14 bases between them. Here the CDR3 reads CASSPSGTPGETQYF. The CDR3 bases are TGTGCCAGCTCACCATCAGGGACACCGGGAGAGACCCAGTACTTC.

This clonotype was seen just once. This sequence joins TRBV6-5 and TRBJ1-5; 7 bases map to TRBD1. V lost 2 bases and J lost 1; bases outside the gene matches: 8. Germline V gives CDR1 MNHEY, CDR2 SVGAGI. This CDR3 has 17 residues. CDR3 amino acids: CASSYADRVLSNQPQHF. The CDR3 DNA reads TGTGCCAGCAGTTACGCAGACAGGGTTCTAAGCAATCAGCCCCAGCATTTT.

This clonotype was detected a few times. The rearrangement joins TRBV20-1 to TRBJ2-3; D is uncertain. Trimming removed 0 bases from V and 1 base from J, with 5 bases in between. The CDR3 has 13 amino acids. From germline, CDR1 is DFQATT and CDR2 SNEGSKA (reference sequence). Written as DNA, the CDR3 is TGCAGTGCTAGAGATTCGGGCACAGATACGCAGTATTTT. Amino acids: CSARDSGTDTQYF.

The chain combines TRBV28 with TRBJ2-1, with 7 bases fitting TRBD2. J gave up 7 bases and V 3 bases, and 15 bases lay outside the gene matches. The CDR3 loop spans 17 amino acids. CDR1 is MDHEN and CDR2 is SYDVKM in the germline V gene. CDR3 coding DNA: TGTGCCAGCAGTTTTAAGGATTCCTTGTTGGGGGGGAATGAGCAGTTCTTC. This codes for CASSFKDSLLGGNEQFF.